This TCR beta chain was profiled in a study of blood T cell repertoires in COVID-19. In the study overall: T cells, B-cell-depleted T cells, or PBMCs supplied cDNA or gDNA.

TCRdb keeps only in-frame clones here, not all; method: immunoSEQ multiplex PCR. The sample lists a few hundred thousand clones; 70% to 90% were seen once. CDR3 length: 15 residues. The germline CDR1 and CDR2 sequences are GTSNPN and SVGIG (reference sequence). Trimming at V came to 1 base and at J to 1 base, leaving 1 base not matched to a gene. V gene TRBV30 combines with J gene TRBJ2-5; 12 bases are a match to TRBD2. This clonotype originated in a woman younger than 45 who had recovered from COVID-19. Source material: peripheral blood. CDR3 in amino acids: CAWSGGLAGQETQYF. DNA for the CDR3: TGTGCCTGGAGTGGGGGACTAGCGGGCCAAGAGACCCAGTACTTC.